This T cell receptor beta chain was retrieved from a study of control samples from healthy donors and cancer patients. The assay was immunoSEQ multiplex PCR, and TCRdb's table has in-frame clones only and misses some. The repertoire consists of 95,000 to 150,000 clones, with about nine tenths occurring once and the leading ten covering approximately 7.8%. This clone was counted once. This CDR3 comprises 13 residues. The germline V gene encodes CDR1 SGHNT and CDR2 YYREEE (reference sequence). With 4 bases clipped from V and 1 base from J, the junction kept 0 bases outside the gene matches. The chain links TRBV5-4 to TRBJ2-3; 7 nucleotides agree with TRBD1. The TCR comes from a woman aged 18-30 years in good health. Sequenced input: blood. This CDR3 is CASSGQGTDTQYF. CDR3 coding DNA: TGTGCCAGCAGCGGACAGGGCACAGATACGCAGTATTTT. Based on the CDR3 plus reference TRBV5-4 and TRBJ2-3, the full variable domain is ETGVTQSPTHLIKTRGQQVTLRCSSQSGHNTVSWYQQALGQGPQFIFQYYREEENGRGNFPPRFSGLQFPNYSSELNVNALELDDSALYLCASSGQGTDTQYFGPGTRLTVL.